This is a list of T cell receptor beta chains from one sample in a study of shared clonotypes between healthy human individuals. The data were produced by immunoSEQ multiplex PCR, yet TCRdb's version contains in-frame clones alone and is incomplete. The sample carries 2 million to 2.5 million clones, about 90% recorded once. Sequencing used naive CD4+ T cells from PBMCs. The origin of the receptors is a man between 18 and 29 years old in good health. Some clones in this sample may be carry-over from other donors' samples. Both conserved end residues are part of each CDR3. The order of the fields is D gene, clone size, J gene, V gene, CDR3 DNA, CDR3 protein. D genes are given only for firm matches. Rows give clone size only sometimes, using once, few, many, or a class for an expanded clone.

d_gene: .; abundance: .; j_gene: TRBJ2-1; v_gene: TRBV19; CDR3nt: TGTGCCAGTACCCCCCGGGGGGCGGAAGGGTCCAATGAGCAGTTCTTC; CDR3aa: CASTPRGAEGSNEQFF
d_gene: .; abundance: .; j_gene: TRBJ2-2; v_gene: TRBV2; CDR3nt: TGTGCCAGCAGTGTTAGCGGAGGGCGTACCGGGGAGCTGTTTTTT; CDR3aa: CASSVSGGRTGELFF
d_gene: .; abundance: once; j_gene: TRBJ2-1; v_gene: TRBV4-3; CDR3nt: TGCGCCAGCAGCCAGGAAGGACTGACCGCCTACAATGAGCAGTTCTTC; CDR3aa: CASSQEGLTAYNEQFF
d_gene: .; abundance: .; j_gene: TRBJ1-4; v_gene: TRBV9; CDR3nt: TGTGCCAGCAGCGTAGGTGGCTCTCAGGGTGAAAAACTGTTTTTT; CDR3aa: CASSVGGSQGEKLFF
d_gene: .; abundance: .; j_gene: TRBJ1-3; v_gene: TRBV7-6; CDR3nt: TGTGCCAGCAGCTTATTTTCAGGAGGGGACACCATATATTTT; CDR3aa: CASSLFSGGDTIYF
d_gene: .; abundance: .; j_gene: TRBJ1-1; v_gene: TRBV19; CDR3nt: TGTGCCAGTAGCGAGGCAGGGTGGAACACTGAAGCTTTCTTT; CDR3aa: CASSEAGWNTEAFF
d_gene: TRBD1; abundance: .; j_gene: TRBJ1-5; v_gene: TRBV27; CDR3nt: TGTGCCAGCAGCCAACTCCGGGACAGGGGCAATCAGCCCCAGCATTTT; CDR3aa: CASSQLRDRGNQPQHF
d_gene: TRBD1; abundance: .; j_gene: TRBJ1-5; v_gene: TRBV29-1; CDR3nt: TGCAGCGTTATGGGGACAGGGGATAGCAATCAGCCCCAGCATTTT; CDR3aa: CSVMGTGDSNQPQHF
d_gene: TRBD2; abundance: once; j_gene: TRBJ2-1; v_gene: TRBV5-4; CDR3nt: TGTGCCAGCAGCTTGGTTGGTCTAGCGGGAGGGACCAAGCAGTTCTTC; CDR3aa: CASSLVGLAGGTKQFF
d_gene: .; abundance: .; j_gene: TRBJ1-5; v_gene: TRBV10-3; CDR3nt: TGTGCCATCAGTGAGGACAGCTCCCGTCAGCCCCAGCATTTT; CDR3aa: CAISEDSSRQPQHF
d_gene: .; abundance: .; j_gene: TRBJ2-1; v_gene: TRBV7-8; CDR3nt: TGTGCCAGCAGCTTAATGTGGGATGAGCAGTTCTTC; CDR3aa: CASSLMWDEQFF
d_gene: .; abundance: .; j_gene: TRBJ1-2; v_gene: TRBV7-9; CDR3nt: TGTGCCAGCAGCTTAAAGTTACCAGAAATTCCTTCGAACTATGGCTACACCTTC; CDR3aa: CASSLKLPEIPSNYGYTF
d_gene: .; abundance: .; j_gene: TRBJ1-1; v_gene: TRBV5-8; CDR3nt: TGTGCCAGCAGCTTCGTACCAGTTGCGGGCCCTGAAGCTTTCTTT; CDR3aa: CASSFVPVAGPEAFF
d_gene: TRBD2; abundance: .; j_gene: TRBJ2-1; v_gene: TRBV11-2; CDR3nt: TGTGCCAGCACCCTAAACCGACTAGCGGGCAATGAGCAGTTCTTC; CDR3aa: CASTLNRLAGNEQFF